A selection of T cell receptor beta chains follows, all from one sample in a study of blood T cells in healthy people across ages. TCRdb analysed the 5' RACE reads with MiXCR anew, one entry per CDR3 protein. The sample has hundreds of thousands of distinct CDR3 sequences, around 25% seen once. These same records also appear under a second study, on T cells of mothers and their children.

Material: blood. The source of these receptors is a boy aged 5-17 years in good health. Both conserved end residues are part of each CDR3. D genes are given only for firm matches. Not all rows give a size; the values are once, few, many and, for expanded clones, a class.

V	D	size	J	DNA	CDR3
TRBV6-1	TRBD1	.	TRBJ2-5	TGTGCCATCCCGACAGGGGCAAATCAAGAGACCCAGTACTTC	CAIPTGANQETQYF
TRBV18	.	few	TRBJ1-3	TGTGCCAGCTCACCAGCGGGACCGAGCTCTGGAAACACCATATATTTT	CASSPAGPSSGNTIYF
TRBV5-8	.	few	TRBJ2-7	TGTGCCAGCAGCGGACGCACAGGAGGCGGATACGAGCAGTACTTC	CASSGRTGGGYEQYF
TRBV2	.	many	TRBJ2-7	TGTGCCAGCAGCCGTACTCGCTACGAGCAGTACTTC	CASSRTRYEQYF
TRBV24-1	TRBD1	.	TRBJ1-2	TGTGCCACCAGTGATCCAGGACAGGGGGATGGCTACACCTTC	CATSDPGQGDGYTF
TRBV6-4	.	.	TRBJ2-1	TGTGCCAGCAGTGTCCTTAGCGACGCCAGGTTCAATGAGCAGTTCTTC	CASSVLSDARFNEQFF
TRBV6-6	.	few	TRBJ1-1	TGTGCCAGCAGTTACTCCCGGGGGGGGCACGAAGCTTTCTTT	CASSYSRGGHEAFF
TRBV20-1	.	.	TRBJ2-1	TGCAGTGCTAATGAGCAGGGCGAGGTTTACAATGAGCAGTTCTTC	CSANEQGEVYNEQFF
TRBV25-1	.	.	TRBJ1-2	TGTGCCAGCAGTGCGGGGAGCAATGGCTACACCTTC	CASSAGSNGYTF
TRBV29-1	TRBD1	.	TRBJ2-2	TGCAGCGTTGCCCGACTCCTGACAGGGGTCCCTCGGGTGGGCGGGGAGCTGTTTTTT	CSVARLLTGVPRVGGELFF
TRBV3-1	.	.	TRBJ1-4	TGTGCCAGCAGCCGGAACGGGGCAACTAATGAAAAACTGTTTTTT	CASSRNGATNEKLFF
TRBV29-1	.	.	TRBJ2-7	TGCAGCGTTGTCTATCGAGGTTTCGCCGAGCAGTACTTC	CSVVYRGFAEQYF
TRBV20-1	TRBD2	.	TRBJ2-1	TGCAGTGCTAGAGCTGGGCGGGAGGGATTCAATGAGCAGTTCTTC	CSARAGREGFNEQFF
TRBV6-6	.	.	TRBJ2-1	TGTGCCAGCAGTGACCCCCAGGGTAATGAGCAGTTCTTC	CASSDPQGNEQFF
TRBV12-5	.	.	TRBJ2-1	TGTGCTAGTGGTCCTTATCACGGGGGTAGTAATGAGCAGTTCTTC	CASGPYHGGSNEQFF
TRBV28	.	few	TRBJ2-1	TGTGCCAGCAGTCCCATTACGGGGCAGGGACGTCACAATGAGCAGTTCTTC	CASSPITGQGRHNEQFF
TRBV9	.	few	TRBJ2-1	TGTGCCAGCAGTGTAGCTGCGGGGTTTAACAATGAGCAGTTCTTC	CASSVAAGFNNEQFF
TRBV13	.	.	TRBJ2-7	TGTGCCAGCAGCCCCGTTGGGGGGGCGAGTTACGAGCAGTACTTC	CASSPVGGASYEQYF
TRBV5-4	.	.	TRBJ2-7	TGTGCCAGCAGCTTTGGTGATGGTGAGGGGGGACCCTCCTACGAGCAGTACTTC	CASSFGDGEGGPSYEQYF
TRBV4-2	.	.	TRBJ2-7	TGTGCCAGCAGCCAGCAAGTGCCAATCGTTAGGACTCTCACGAACTACGAGCAGTACTTC	CASSQQVPIVRTLTNYEQYF
TRBV20-1	TRBD2	.	TRBJ2-7	TGCAGTGCTAGAGTGGCTAGCGGCTACGAGCAGTACTTC	CSARVASGYEQYF
TRBV24-1	.	.	TRBJ2-7	TGTGCCACCAGTGACGCCAGGGTGGAGTCCTACGAGCAGTACTTC	CATSDARVESYEQYF
TRBV6-6	TRBD1	few	TRBJ2-5	TGTGCCAGCAGCCCAACGACAGGGCGAGAGACCCAGTACTTC	CASSPTTGRETQYF
TRBV20-1	.	.	TRBJ2-7	TGCAGTGCCATTTTAGCGCCTCTTCTCCACGAGCAGTACTTC	CSAILAPLLHEQYF
TRBV12-3/TRBV12-4	.	.	TRBJ2-4	TGTGCCAGCAGTTCAGCTACCCTAGCCAAAAACATTCAGTACTTC	CASSSATLAKNIQYF
TRBV12-5	TRBD2	few	TRBJ2-1	TGTGCTAGTGTCCCTAGCGGGAGCCGTGAGCAGTTCTTC	CASVPSGSREQFF
TRBV5-1	.	few	TRBJ2-7	TGCGCCAGCACGCGCGTAGACGGAGAAAACTACGAGCAGTACTTC	CASTRVDGENYEQYF
TRBV14	TRBD1	.	TRBJ2-5	TGTGCCAGCAGCTTACTAGTTGGACAGGGCAGAGAGACCCAGTACTTC	CASSLLVGQGRETQYF
TRBV5-1	TRBD1	few	TRBJ2-3	TGCGCCAGCGCCACTGGGGACAGGGGAGATAGTGATACGCAGTATTTT	CASATGDRGDSDTQYF
TRBV19	TRBD2	few	TRBJ2-1	TGTGCCAGTAGTGGCCTTGCGGGGGTCTACAATGAGCAGTTCTTC	CASSGLAGVYNEQFF
TRBV9	.	few	TRBJ2-6	TGTGCCAGCAGCGTAGCTACTGGCCGGAGCTCTGGGGCCAACGTCCTGACTTTC	CASSVATGRSSGANVLTF
TRBV10-1	.	.	TRBJ2-5	TGCGCCAGCAGTGAGTCCCACAGCCAAGAGACCCAGTACTTC	CASSESHSQETQYF